These 24 T cell receptor beta chains were sequenced from one sample in a study of blood T cell repertoires in COVID-19. This table comes from immunoSEQ multiplex PCR, and its TCRdb copy is limited to in-frame clones, with some not included. The sample holds approximately 200,000 clones, roughly nine tenths seen once. Sequencing was performed on PBMCs or T cells enriched from blood (not recorded which). These receptor sequences come from a woman between 40 and 55 years old with acute COVID-19.

V usage is TRBV7-9 and J usage is TRBJ1-1; a weak D match, TRBD1 (5 bases). The CDR3 runs to 16 residues. Germline V gene sequence: CDR1 SEHNR, CDR2 FQNEAQ (reference sequence). V was shortened by 0 bases and J by 1 base, with 12 bases between the two germline ends. In DNA, the CDR3 is TGTGCCAGCAGCTTAGCTTACGGGGGGAGGAACACTGAAGCTTTCTTT. Residues: CASSLAYGGRNTEAFF.

The chain employs TRBV5-4 and TRBJ1-2, with D hard to call. Germline V gives CDR1 SGHNT, CDR2 YYREEE (reference sequence). Deletions cut 0 bases from V and 3 bases from J, with 6 bases between. The CDR3 totals 13 residues. The CDR3 loop is CASSLDRDYGYTF. CDR3 nucleotide sequence: TGTGCCAGCAGCTTGGACAGAGACTATGGCTACACCTTC.

The chain uses TRBV6-6 and TRBJ2-2, with D possibly being TRBD2 (7 bases). Germline values: CDR1 MNHNY, CDR2 SVGAGI (reference sequence). Trimming took off 5 bases at V and 4 bases at J, with 20 bases between the two ends. The CDR3 runs 17 residues. CDR3 bases: TGTGCCAGCAGTCCGACGCCGGGGGGCCGGGGCACCGGGGAGCTGTTTTTT. Translation gives CASSPTPGGRGTGELFF.

The rearrangement joins TRBV7-9 to TRBJ2-5; D possibly corresponds to TRBD1 (7 bases). Germline V gene data show CDR1 as SEHNR and CDR2 as FQNEAQ (reference sequence). There are 16 residues in the CDR3. V dropped 4 bases and J dropped 4 bases, with 19 bases sitting between them. CDR3 DNA sequence: TGTGCCAGCAGCTCTAGTGGGACAGCCGGGGGAGAGACCCAGTACTTC. The encoded protein is CASSSSGTAGGETQYF.

The chain links TRBV11-2 to TRBJ2-2; TRBD2 might be the D (5 bases). This CDR3 comprises 13 residues. Germline V gives CDR1 SGHAT, CDR2 FQNNGV. The CDR3 region is CALRRTSTGELFF. Written as DNA, the CDR3 is TGTGCTCTTAGACGGACTTCTACCGGGGAGCTGTTTTTT. Combining the CDR3 with reference TRBV11-2 and TRBJ2-2 gives the whole variable domain EAGVAQSPRYKIIEKRQSVAFWCNPISGHATLYWYQQILGQGPKLLIQFQNNGVVDDSQLPKDRFSAERLKGVDSTLKIQPAKLEDSAVYLCALRRTSTGELFFGEGSRLTVL.

This chain uses TRBV2 with TRBJ1-6; D unresolved. CDR1 is SNHLY and CDR2 is FYNNEI in the germline V gene. Trimming took off 4 bases at V and 0 bases at J, with 4 bases between the two ends. The CDR3 runs to 14 residues. The CDR3: CASSVNSYNSPLHF. Here the CDR3 DNA reads TGTGCCAGCAGTGTCAACTCCTATAATTCACCCCTCCACTTT.

V and J are TRBV3-1 (or the pseudogene TRBV3-2) and TRBJ1-2; 9 nucleotides align to TRBD1. The CDR3 is 16 amino acids. Germline V gene data show CDR1 as LGHDT and CDR2 as YNNKEL (reference sequence). With 1 base clipped from V and 6 bases from J, the junction kept 9 bases outside the gene matches. CDR3 in DNA: TGTGCCAGCAGCCAAGGTACAGGGGGCGTTAGGGATGGCTACACCTTC. Amino acids: CASSQGTGGVRDGYTF.

Comments on this clone: The junction departs from germline at one end; a sequencing error may be responsible. The genes are TRBV29-1 and TRBJ1-3, with 8 positions matching TRBD1. The CDR3 consists of 14 residues. Germline CDR1 is SQVTM and CDR2 is ANQGSEA. The DNA of the CDR3 is TGCAGCGCTGAATTCAGGGGGCCTGGAAACACCATATATTTT. Protein product: CSAEFRGPGNTIYF.

The genes are TRBV11-3 and TRBJ2-2; TRBD2 matches at 8 bases. Germline CDR1 is SGHNT and CDR2 is YENEEA. V was pared by 0 bases and J by 7 bases, with 4 bases of the junction left unmatched. CDR3 length: 15 amino acids. DNA of the CDR3: TGTGCCAGCAGCTTAGACGGGGGGGCCGGCGGGGAGCTGTTTTTT. As protein: CASSLDGGAGGELFF.

This chain uses TRBV27 with TRBJ1-1; 11 bases line up with TRBD1. This CDR3 is 15 amino acids long. V gave up 5 bases and J gave up 11 bases; unmatched junction bases: 13. Germline values: CDR1 MNHEY, CDR2 SMNVEV (reference sequence). As DNA, the CDR3 is TGTGCCAGCAGTGACCACGTCCGGGACAGGGGGTTGGCTTTCTTT. It yields the protein CASSDHVRDRGLAFF.

The chain joins TRBV27 to TRBJ1-4; 7 bases align to TRBD1. Trimming removed 7 bases from V and 7 bases from J; junction bases left unmatched: 6. Germline CDR1 MNHEY, CDR2 SMNVEV (reference sequence). The CDR3 loop spans 13 amino acids. CDR3 region: CASTVYRGEKLFF. CDR3 DNA sequence: TGTGCCAGCACCGTATACAGGGGTGAAAAACTGTTTTTT. Filled out from reference TRBV27 and TRBJ1-4, the complete variable domain reads EAQVTQNPRYLITVTGKKLTVTCSQNMNHEYMSWYRQDPGLGLRQIYYSMNVEVTDKGDVPEGYKVSRKEKRNFPLILESPSPNQTSLYFCASTVYRGEKLFFGSGTQLSVL.

The genes are TRBV19 and TRBJ2-5; no firm D call. The CDR3 sequence is 14 residues long. The germline gives CDR1 LNHDA, CDR2 SQIVND (reference sequence). The V end was cut by 5 bases, the J end by 1 base, with 11 bases between. CDR3 loop: CASSATYAQETQYF. The CDR3 nucleotides read TGTGCCAGTAGTGCTACGTATGCCCAAGAGACCCAGTACTTC.

V and J are TRBV5-5 and TRBJ2-6; 7 positions match TRBD1. This CDR3 has 16 residues. The germline gives CDR1 SGHKS, CDR2 YYEKEE (reference sequence). The J segment lost 0 bases and the V segment lost 4 bases, leaving 4 bases of the junction unmatched. The CDR3 sequence: CASSPGQSSGANVLTF. The CDR3 DNA is TGTGCCAGCAGCCCGGGACAGAGCTCTGGGGCCAACGTCCTGACTTTC.

The gene calls are TRBV6-2 or TRBV6-3 and TRBJ2-1; D possibly corresponds to TRBD2 (5 bases). Germline V gene lookup returns CDR1 MNHEY and CDR2 SVGEGT. The ends were cut back, 4 bases at V and 7 bases at J, with 8 bases in the middle. The CDR3 is made up of 12 amino acids. The chain's CDR3 is CASSFERNEQFF. The CDR3 region has the DNA TGTGCCAGCAGTTTCGAGCGGAATGAGCAGTTCTTC.

To note about this clone: The sample has other DNA sequences that encode this CDR3 too. The chain is built from TRBV2 and TRBJ1-5; perhaps TRBD1 as D (5 bases). Germline V gene data show CDR1 as SNHLY and CDR2 as FYNNEI. This CDR3 comprises 14 residues. Between the trimmed V and J ends, which lost 5 bases and 2 bases, there was a span of 10 bases. The CDR3: CASSTGTGNQPQHF. In DNA form, the CDR3 reads TGTGCCAGCAGTACCGGGACTGGCAATCAGCCCCAGCATTTT.

The chain has TRBV15 and TRBJ2-5; D is ambiguous. There are 12 residues in the CDR3. Germline V gene sequence: CDR1 LNHNV, CDR2 YYDKDF (reference sequence). V lost 2 bases and J 5 bases, leaving 6 bases between the germline ends. CDR3 loop: CATSRNGETQYF. The DNA for the CDR3 is TGTGCCACCAGCAGAAACGGGGAGACCCAGTACTTC.

V is TRBV7-9 and J is TRBJ2-3; 15 bases are shared with TRBD2. The CDR3 extends over 19 amino acids. V gave up 5 bases and J gave up 3 bases; unmatched junction bases: 12. Germline V lookup: CDR1 SEHNR, CDR2 FQNEAQ (reference sequence). This CDR3 reads CASSPAGLAGGQRTDTQYF. The CDR3, as DNA: TGTGCCAGCAGCCCCGCAGGACTAGCGGGGGGGCAAAGGACAGATACGCAGTATTTT. Drawing the rest from reference TRBV7-9 and TRBJ2-3, the complete variable domain is DTGVSQNPRHKITKRGQNVTFRCDPISEHNRLYWYRQTLGQGPEFLTYFQNEAQLEKSRLLSDRFSAERPKGSFSTLEIQRTEQGDSAMYLCASSPAGLAGGQRTDTQYFGPGTRLTVL.

J is TRBJ2-1 and V is TRBV6-5; weak D call: TRBD1 (5 bases). Deletions cut 2 bases from V and 5 bases from J, with 7 bases between. Per the germline V gene, CDR1 is MNHEY and CDR2 is SVGAGI. The CDR3 length is 13 residues. The CDR3 loop is CASSYRQHNEQFF. For the CDR3, the DNA is TGTGCCAGCAGTTACAGACAGCACAATGAGCAGTTCTTC.

The CDR3, as DNA: TGTGCCAGCAGCCCCCTCGAGCTAGCGGGATCAGATACGCAGTATTTT. Translating gives CASSPLELAGSDTQYF. The chain uses TRBV7-2 and TRBJ2-3, with TRBD2 matching over 9 bases. CDR1 and CDR2 (germline): SGHTA, FQGNSA. After removal of 5 bases from V and 4 bases from J, the junction contained 10 bases not matched to a gene. The CDR3 runs to 16 residues.

The chain combines TRBV7-9 with TRBJ1-2; 9 bases map to TRBD1. The CDR3 totals 17 residues. V lost 5 bases to trimming and J lost 7 bases; unmatched junction nucleotides: 17. CDR1 is SEHNR, CDR2 FQNEAQ, per germline (reference sequence). The CDR3 is CASSLRLGGQGDGGYTF. As DNA, the CDR3 is TGTGCCAGCAGCCTAAGGTTAGGGGGACAGGGAGACGGTGGCTACACCTTC.

V usage is TRBV12-5 and J usage is TRBJ1-4; D is unclear. The CDR3 runs 15 residues. Trimming took off 4 bases at V and 7 bases at J, with 16 bases between the two ends. Germline CDR1 and CDR2: LGHNT and FRNRAP. The CDR3 bases are TGTGCTAGTGGTTCTGGCGGGCTTGTCAGTGAAAAACTGTTTTTT. As protein: CASGSGGLVSEKLFF.

V usage is TRBV29-1 and J usage is TRBJ2-3; 8 bases align to TRBD2. The CDR3 loop spans 15 amino acids. The J segment lost 0 bases and the V segment lost 7 bases, leaving 9 bases of the junction unmatched. Per the germline V gene, CDR1 is SQVTM and CDR2 is ANQGSEA. CDR3 in DNA: TGCAGCGGTTGGGTGGTAGCGGGAAGCACAGATACGCAGTATTTT. This translates into CSGWVVAGSTDTQYF.

V gene TRBV5-1 combines with J gene TRBJ1-1, with a weak D call TRBD1 (5 bases). Looked up from germline, CDR1 is SGHRS and CDR2 is YFSETQ. CDR3 length equals 16 residues. V lost 1 base to trimming and J lost 2 bases, with 15 bases between them. The chain's CDR3 is CASSLLSGRANTEAFF. The CDR3 DNA follows: TGCGCCAGCAGCTTGTTGTCAGGGAGGGCCAACACTGAAGCTTTCTTT.

This sequence joins TRBV4-2 and TRBJ1-2, with 12 bases aligning to TRBD1. V was pared by 0 bases and J by 4 bases, with 0 bases of the junction left unmatched. The CDR3 runs to 15 residues. Germline CDR1 reads LGHNA; CDR2 reads YNFKEQ. CDR3 in DNA: TGTGCCAGCAGCCAAGAGGGACAGGGGGCCTATGGCTACACCTTC. Its protein product is CASSQEGQGAYGYTF.